This T cell receptor beta chain was captured in a study of CD8 T cells in ankylosing spondylitis. Study-level results: Ankylosing spondylitis blood appeared to carry a characteristic TCR beta motif of seven to nine highly homologous variants. Both synovial fluid and blood in reactive arthritis had previously been reported to carry some motif variants. The authors found the disease-linked clones to be CD8+ and relatively rare in peripheral blood. The study looked at matched synovial fluid samples from ankylosing spondylitis patients. Disease-linked clones were reported to be significantly enriched there.

This clonotype was picked up a small number of times. Its target is not known. CDR1 is DFQATT, CDR2 SNEGSKA, per germline (reference sequence). V gave up 5 bases and J gave up 0 bases, with 11 bases separating them. CDR3 length: 14 amino acids. Quantitative barcoded 5'-RACE was used to prepare TCR beta libraries. Via MiXCR, TCRdb re-called the 5' RACE reads, giving one row per CDR3 protein. The top ten hold under 20% of the sample, which has under 950,000 distinct CDR3 sequences, under 20% seen once. V and J are TRBV20-1 and TRBJ1-3; maybe TRBD1 (6 bases). This TCR derives from a male donor with ankylosing spondylitis. What was sequenced was blood, either unsorted or a sorted T cell fraction (not recorded which). The CDR3 nucleotides read TGCAGTGCTTCCGCAGGGGTCTCTGGAAACACCATATATTTT. Translated, it gives CSASAGVSGNTIYF.